Listed here is a single T cell receptor beta chain. Its antigen remains undetermined. No clone much larger than this one lies a single base away; base qualities are absent. The immunoSEQ Assay was used to sequence TCRbeta CDR3 regions. After extraction, genomic DNA underwent amplification by bias-controlled multiplex PCR, followed by high-throughput sequencing. The study's processing was this. To quantify the absolute abundance of every unique TCRbeta CDR3 region, sequences were collapsed and filtered. T cell fraction was estimated by normalizing TCRbeta template counts to usable DNA, with usable DNA measured through amplification of reference genes found in all nucleated cells. Repertoire TCRs were annotated as SARS-CoV-2-specific by exact matching of V gene, CDR3 amino acid sequence and J gene to a known reactive TCR set. The reference SARS-CoV-2 TCR set came from MIRA and was filtered for enrichment in COVID-19-positive ImmuneCODE repertoires, removing public or cross-reactive TCRs. Using the MIRA antigens, annotated TCRs were further analysed by specific ORF or by position within an ORF. Breadth was defined as the number of annotated unique rearrangements divided by the total number of unique productive rearrangements, and depth was defined as the summed frequency of the annotated unique rearrangements. Two-sided Wilcoxon rank-sum tests were used to compare TCR breadth between groups. TCRdb took over this immuneACCESS table, retaining in-frame rearrangements with V and J assigned. Such tables are incomplete; in checked studies, under half of the missing clones stem from an unresolved V gene, and the remainder is unexplained. That table furnishes V, J and clone size, whereas the DNA furnished D and trimming. The sample includes 400,000 to 500,000 clones, with 89% observed a single time. Of the sample, over 2% falls within the top ten clones.

The sample belongs to a study of Ad26.COV2.S vaccination and SARS-CoV-2 variants (dated by TCRdb to the early 2020s). As for the study more broadly: Donors in the vaccine arm were drawn from COV1001, a phase I-IIa trial of Ad26.COV2.S in healthy adults that was multicentre, randomized, double-blind and placebo-controlled. A total of about 30 samples were included in the TCR-sequenced set, comprising roughly 19 Ad26.COV2.S vaccine recipients, 5 placebo recipients and 8 SARS-CoV-2 convalescent individuals. Ad26.COV2.S was given intramuscularly at 5x10^10 or 1x10^11 viral particles, as a single shot or as two shots 56 days apart. Trial participants were randomized into five groups of five, in which low-dose or high-dose Ad26.COV2.S was given once or twice, or placebo was given on both occasions. Throughout the experiments and outcome assessment, investigators stayed blinded to trial group allocation. TCRbeta repertoire sequencing served as the tool for gauging how specific and how broad the SARS-CoV-2-reactive T cell receptors were following Ad26.COV2.S vaccination. Points the paper makes about the study in general: Compared with placebo recipients, Ad26.COV2.S recipients showed higher spike-specific TCR breadth (P = 0.0014). Non-spike TCR breadth was comparable between vaccine and placebo recipients, consistent with the vaccine containing only spike. The study lacked the statistical power to compare responses across vaccine doses or regimens. The authors noted that total T cell responses may have been underestimated by the TCR breadth and depth analyses. After vaccination, spike-specific CD8+ and CD4+ T cell responses were reported to show substantial breadth.

The CDR3 runs 16 residues from the cysteine to the phenylalanine. Only the CDR3 DNA is retained, 48 bases long and in frame from the first base. CDR1 is given as GTSNPN and CDR2 as SVGIG, both from the germline V gene (reference sequence). Germline trimming: 0 bases from V, 0 bases from J; junction bases outside gene matches: 5. This specimen's treatment or condition label, interpreted: 15 to 20 received Ad26.COV2.S at low or high dose, single or two shots; about 5 received placebo; per-sample allocation not given. Repertoires of vaccine and placebo recipients were sequenced from samples collected on day 63 after the first injection. Between 29 July and 7 August 2020, Cohort 1b enrolled some 25 adults aged 18-55 years at one site in Boston, USA. Ad26.COV2.S was a replication-incompetent adenovirus type 26 vector that expressed a prefusion-stabilized SARS-CoV-2 spike protein derived from the original Wuhan strain.

This sequence uses TRBV30 and TRBJ1-5, with 7 bases aligning to TRBD1. The clonotype comes from a person between 18 and 65 years old who received the Ad26.COV2.S COVID-19 vaccine or a placebo. Sample: peripheral blood, taken in a trial of Ad26.COV2.S vaccine versus placebo. The DNA sequence follows: TGTGCCTGGAGTGTACCAGGGGGTTATAGCAATCAGCCCCAGCATTTT. It translates to CAWSVPGGYSNQPQHF.